This TCR beta chain came from a study of blood T cell repertoires in COVID-19. Background on the study: Some COVID-19 samples were acute and others convalescent; all came from the United States, Italy and Spain. In each case, the material was cDNA or gDNA derived from T cells, B-cell-depleted T cells, or PBMCs.

Trimming removed 6 bases at V and 3 bases at J, with 9 bases between. The CDR3 is made up of 13 amino acids. The germline CDR1 and CDR2 sequences are SEHNR and FQNEAQ (reference sequence). This clone was observed many times. The assay was immunoSEQ multiplex PCR, and TCRdb's table has in-frame clones only and misses some. The sample lists around 250,000 clones, approximately 82% occurring once. The specimen sequenced was peripheral blood. The sequence derives from a woman aged 18-30 years with acute or convalescent COVID-19. The chain recombines TRBV7-9 with TRBJ1-5; D is ambiguous. The CDR3 reads CASSYSFNQPQHF. In DNA form, the CDR3 reads TGTGCCAGCAGTTACAGCTTCAATCAGCCCCAGCATTTT.